The following is a TCR beta chain sequence with its context. Its matching antigen is unknown. Sequencing used immunoSEQ multiplex PCR; TCRdb keeps in-frame clones, though not all of them. The sample includes tens of thousands of clones, approximately 86% of them seen just once. The CDR3 has 14 amino acids. J gave up 4 bases and V 10 bases, and 11 bases lay outside the gene matches. Germline V gene sequence: CDR1 MDHEN, CDR2 SYDVKM. The data were taken from a study of radiotherapy plus CTLA-4 blockade in lung cancer. At the level of the study: Objective responses were seen in around 19% of patients, disease control in less than 40%. Study results and limitations: How blood T cell clones changed early, along with interferon-beta, reportedly forecast response best. Some TCR clones had been derived from tumors. These clones expanded in peripheral blood after radiotherapy plus ipilimumab.

The V call is TRBV28, the J call TRBJ2-3; TRBD2 matches at 7 bases. This TCR was recovered from a human donor with non-small cell lung cancer that progressed on radiotherapy plus ipilimumab. Sequenced here: peripheral blood, sampled from a patient treated with radiotherapy plus ipilimumab. This CDR3 is CANQAGGKADTQYF. CDR3 bases: TGTGCCAACCAGGCCGGGGGGAAGGCAGATACGCAGTATTTT. The variable domain in full, completed from reference TRBV28 and TRBJ2-3, reads DVKVTQSSRYLVKRTGEKVFLECVQDMDHENMFWYRQDPGLGLRLIYFSYDVKMKEKGDIPEGYSVSREKKERFSLILESASTNQTSMYLCANQAGGKADTQYFGPGTRLTVL.